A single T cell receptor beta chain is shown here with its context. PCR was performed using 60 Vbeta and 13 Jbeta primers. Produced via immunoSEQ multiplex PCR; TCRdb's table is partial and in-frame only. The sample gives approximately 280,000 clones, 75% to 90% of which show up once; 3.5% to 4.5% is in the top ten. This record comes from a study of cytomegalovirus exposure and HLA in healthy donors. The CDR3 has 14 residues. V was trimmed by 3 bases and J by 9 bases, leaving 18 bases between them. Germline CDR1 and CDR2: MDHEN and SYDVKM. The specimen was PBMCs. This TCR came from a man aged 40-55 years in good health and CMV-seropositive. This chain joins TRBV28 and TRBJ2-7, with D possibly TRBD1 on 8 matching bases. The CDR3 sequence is CASSLGGAGGWQYF. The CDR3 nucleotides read TGTGCCAGCAGTTTGGGAGGGGCAGGGGGCTGGCAGTACTTC.